Each of the 20 T cell receptor beta chains below was sequenced from the same sample in a study of blood T cell repertoires in COVID-19. Profiled with immunoSEQ multiplex PCR; TCRdb holds only in-frame clones, not every one. The table has fewer than 80,000 clones, about nine tenths seen once; the top ten hold 5% to 6%. Sequenced material: peripheral blood. The receptors stem from a human donor in a cohort sampled during active COVID-19.

This CDR3 reads CAISVGMGQLNEKLFF. CDR3 DNA sequence: TGTGCCATCAGTGTTGGCATGGGACAGTTAAATGAAAAACTGTTTTTT. This rearrangement joins TRBV10-3 to TRBJ1-4; 7 bases line up with TRBD1. This CDR3 has 16 amino acids. J gave up 5 bases and V 4 bases, and 10 bases lay outside the gene matches. Germline-derived CDR1 and CDR2 are ENHRY and SYGVKD.

The chain links TRBV6-2 or TRBV6-3 to TRBJ1-6, with 9 bases matching TRBD1. Germline V gene sequence: CDR1 MNHEY, CDR2 SVGEGT. Unmatched junction bases numbered 9, after V lost 2 bases and J lost 7 bases. The CDR3 is 17 amino acids. In DNA form, the CDR3 reads TGTGCCAGCAGTTACCTGGGGACAGGGTCGAGGAATTCACCCCTCCACTTT. Amino acids: CASSYLGTGSRNSPLHF.

Here the CDR3 DNA reads TGTGCCAGCAGTTATCAAACAGGGGACTACGAGCAGTACTTC. Its translation is CASSYQTGDYEQYF. This rearrangement joins TRBV6-5 to TRBJ2-7, with 7 bases fitting TRBD1. V shed 3 bases and J 3 bases; nucleotides not matched to a gene: 5. The CDR3 contains 14 residues. The V gene's germline CDR1 is MNHEY and CDR2 SVGAGI.

This clone has a single count. This chain links TRBV11-2 with TRBJ2-7; D is possibly TRBD2 (5 bases). Germline CDR1 reads SGHAT; CDR2 reads FQNNGV. The CDR3 extends over 13 amino acids. V was clipped by 0 bases and J by 4 bases, with 7 bases between them. This CDR3 is CASSLEDYYEQYF. For the CDR3, the DNA is TGTGCCAGCAGCTTAGAAGACTATTACGAGCAGTACTTC. Supplemented by reference TRBV11-2 and TRBJ2-7, the full variable domain reads EAGVAQSPRYKIIEKRQSVAFWCNPISGHATLYWYQQILGQGPKLLIQFQNNGVVDDSQLPKDRFSAERLKGVDSTLKIQPAKLEDSAVYLCASSLEDYYEQYFGPGTRLTVT.

This chain links TRBV4-3 with TRBJ2-2; 13 nucleotides match TRBD2. This CDR3 is built from 16 residues. The J segment lost 6 bases and the V segment lost 2 bases, leaving 3 bases of the junction unmatched. The germline V gene has CDR1 LGHNA and CDR2 YSLEER. CDR3 protein: CASSQSGLAGAGELFF. In DNA form, the CDR3 reads TGCGCCAGCAGCCAATCCGGACTAGCGGGGGCCGGGGAGCTGTTTTTT.

The rearrangement links TRBV27 to TRBJ1-4; D gene uncertain. Trimming cost V 6 bases and J 0 bases, with 11 bases left between them. The V gene's germline CDR1 is MNHEY and CDR2 SMNVEV (reference sequence). The CDR3 has 15 amino acids. CDR3 bases: TGTGCCAGCAGAAACCGAGGTGCAACTAATGAAAAACTGTTTTTT. Translation gives CASRNRGATNEKLFF.

The chain links TRBV6-5 to TRBJ1-1; D not resolved. CDR3 length: 11 amino acids. Germline values: CDR1 MNHEY, CDR2 SVGAGI. V was cut by 6 bases and J by 7 bases, with 9 bases left in between. Here the CDR3 DNA reads TGTGCCAGCAGCCAAGGGAGTGAAGCTTTCTTT. It is translated as CASSQGSEAFF.

The chain carries TRBV7-9 and TRBJ2-5; 7 nucleotides align to TRBD1. The CDR3 contains 16 residues. J gave up 7 bases and V 5 bases, and 16 bases lay outside the gene matches. Germline V gives CDR1 SEHNR, CDR2 FQNEAQ (reference sequence). This chain's CDR3 is CASSGTAGTEGRTQYF. The CDR3 DNA follows: TGTGCCAGCAGCGGGACCGCCGGGACAGAGGGCAGGACCCAGTACTTC.

The chain has TRBV5-1 and TRBJ2-5, with TRBD2 matching over 11 bases. The V and J ends lost 2 bases and 2 bases, in that order; junction bases with no gene match: 11. This CDR3 has 18 residues. Germline V lookup: CDR1 SGHRS, CDR2 YFSETQ. CDR3 protein: CASSLRQVAGGIQETQYF. The CDR3, as DNA: TGCGCCAGCAGCTTACGACAGGTAGCGGGGGGGATTCAAGAGACCCAGTACTTC.

This sequence joins TRBV27 and TRBJ2-2, with 10 bases aligning to TRBD1. V shed 3 bases, J shed 1 base, and the junction held 2 bases outside the gene matches. From germline, CDR1 is MNHEY and CDR2 SMNVEV (reference sequence). The length of the CDR3 is 16 residues. In nucleotides, the CDR3 is TGTGCCAGCAGTTTTGGGACAGGGGAGAACACCGGGGAGCTGTTTTTT. Amino acids: CASSFGTGENTGELFF.

V usage is TRBV19 and J usage is TRBJ2-4; D perhaps matches TRBD2 (5 bases). V was pared by 7 bases and J by 7 bases, with 26 bases between. This CDR3 contains 17 residues. Germline values: CDR1 LNHDA, CDR2 SQIVND (reference sequence). CDR3 bases: TGTGCCAGTAACGCTCCCCCGGGGTTTCAGAAGGAGAACATTCAGTACTTC. This gives the protein CASNAPPGFQKENIQYF.

The gene calls are TRBV18 and TRBJ1-1; possibly TRBD1 for D (6 bases). CDR1 and CDR2 from the germline V gene are KGHSH and LQKENI. Trimming removed 0 bases at V and 6 bases at J, with 8 bases between. The CDR3 length is 13 residues. CDR3 sequence (DNA): TGTGCCAGCTCACCACCCTGGGGGCCTGAAGCTTTCTTT. Residues: CASSPPWGPEAFF.

This chain connects TRBV11-2 to TRBJ2-7, with TRBD2 matching over 7 bases. Germline V CDR1 and CDR2: SGHAT, FQNNGV. The CDR3 length is 14 residues. V was pared by 1 base and J by 2 bases, with 2 bases of the junction left unmatched. In DNA form, the CDR3 reads TGTGCCAGCAGCTTAGGGACTAGACCCTACGAGCAGTACTTC. Translated, it gives CASSLGTRPYEQYF.

This chain links TRBV12-5 with TRBJ2-5, with no clear D. Deletions cut 3 bases from V and 5 bases from J, with 4 bases between. Germline V gene data show CDR1 as LGHNT and CDR2 as FRNRAP. The CDR3 runs to 11 residues. CDR3 sequence (DNA): TGTGCTAGTGGTTTCGGGGAGACCCAGTACTTC. This codes for CASGFGETQYF.

V usage is TRBV11-2 and J usage is TRBJ2-7; possibly TRBD1 for D (6 bases). The germline V and J ends were trimmed by 8 bases and 4 bases, with 18 bases remaining between them. This CDR3 region has 14 residues. Germline V CDR1 and CDR2: SGHAT, FQNNGV. The chain's CDR3 is CASRRQASGYEQYF. CDR3 coding DNA: TGTGCCAGCCGGCGACAGGCCTCTGGGTACGAGCAGTACTTC. Combining the CDR3 with reference TRBV11-2 and TRBJ2-7 gives the whole variable domain EAGVAQSPRYKIIEKRQSVAFWCNPISGHATLYWYQQILGQGPKLLIQFQNNGVVDDSQLPKDRFSAERLKGVDSTLKIQPAKLEDSAVYLCASRRQASGYEQYFGPGTRLTVT.

The chain has TRBV15 and TRBJ1-2; D may be TRBD1 (6 bases). There are 16 residues in the CDR3. The germline gives CDR1 LNHNV, CDR2 YYDKDF (reference sequence). Trimming shortened V by 4 bases and J by 7 bases, and 22 bases separated the two germline ends. The DNA of the CDR3 is TGTGCCACCAGCATCCCACCCCCCACGGGGGGCACTGGCTACACCTTC. Amino acids: CATSIPPPTGGTGYTF.

The rearrangement joins TRBV4-1 to TRBJ1-3; perhaps TRBD1 as D (5 bases). Per the germline V gene, CDR1 is MGHRA and CDR2 is YSYEKL. The CDR3 is 17 residues long. V was trimmed by 0 bases and J by 1 base, leaving 13 bases between them. For the CDR3, the DNA is TGCGCCAGCAGCCAAGAGGCCCAGGGATTATCTGGAAACACCATATATTTT. Protein: CASSQEAQGLSGNTIYF.

The sample holds one count of this clone. The V and J genes are TRBV12-3 or TRBV12-4 and TRBJ2-1, with 7 positions matching TRBD2. This CDR3 comprises 13 residues. Trimming cost V 5 bases and J 6 bases; bases outside gene matches: 4. In DNA form, the CDR3 reads TGTGCCAGCAGTCCGGGGAGGGCCAATGAGCAGTTCTTC. Its translation is CASSPGRANEQFF.

This clone was found a few times. The chain joins TRBV4-1 to TRBJ1-5; no definite D call. The CDR3 extends over 20 amino acids. V lost 3 bases and J 5 bases, leaving 29 bases between the germline ends. The germline gives CDR1 MGHRA, CDR2 YSYEKL. Here the CDR3 DNA reads TGCGCCAGCAGCCACAAAATCGCGTTCCCCGGAGAGGTACGGGATCAGCCCCAGCATTTT. As protein: CASSHKIAFPGEVRDQPQHF.

The rearrangement joins TRBV29-1 to TRBJ1-1; D may be TRBD1 (6 bases). Trimming took 5 bases from V and 5 from J, leaving 15 bases between them. The CDR3 contains 13 residues. Germline values: CDR1 SQVTM, CDR2 ANQGSEA. The CDR3 protein is CSVFYRAETEAFF. The CDR3 DNA reads TGCAGCGTTTTTTACAGGGCAGAAACTGAAGCTTTCTTT.